The present TCR beta chain was sequenced within a study of blood T cell repertoires in COVID-19 (dated by TCRdb to about 2020). Regarding the research as a whole: Collaborator samples came from the United States, Italy and Spain and covered acute and convalescent phases of COVID-19. The repertoires were released in a freely available public database intended as a resource for research on the immune response to SARS-CoV-2. Samples came from the ongoing ImmuneRACE study (first 160 participants) plus 1,254 subjects from 6 global collaborators. Nearly every sample came with metadata listing a de-identified subject ID, COVID-19 status, age in years and sex. The dataset comprised deeply sampled blood TCRbeta repertoires from subjects exposed to, actively infected with, or recovered from COVID-19. The material from the prospective study consisted of cDNA or gDNA derived from T cells, B-cell-depleted T cells, or PBMCs. Where available, HLA class I and class II types were obtained from metadata supplied by the sample provider rather than from assay-based typing.

TCRbeta CDR3 regions were amplified from genomic DNA by means of the immunoSEQ Assay, a bias-controlled multiplex PCR. For the original study's pipeline: Within the assay, amplification of reference gene primers was used to estimate how many nucleated cells each sample contained. Sequence reads were collapsed and filtered to measure the absolute abundance of every unique TCRbeta CDR3 rearrangement. Productive Simpson clonality was computed per sample as the square root of Simpson's diversity index over productive rearrangements. This is the immuneACCESS table as TCRdb keeps it, with only in-frame sequences that have V and J called. A part of the clones is gone; compared with another copy, unresolved V genes explain less than half, and the rest is unexplained. V and J calls and clone size are given by that table; D and trimming were obtained from the DNA. This sample comprises roughly 49,000 clones, about 82% of them detected only once. The ten largest clones take up over 3.5% of the sample.

Regarding this clone: It lacks a known antigen. One base away there is no much larger clone; base qualities are not given.

From cysteine to phenylalanine, the CDR3 is 16 amino acids long. Just the 48-base CDR3 DNA is kept, in frame starting at base 1. In the germline V gene (reference sequence), CDR1 corresponds to SGHNT and CDR2 to YYREEE. Trimming costs V 0 bases and J 6 bases, and their ends lie 18 bases apart. Collaborating institutions collected whole blood in K2EDTA tubes following their own protocols. For TCRbeta analysis, collaborators shipped samples as frozen whole blood, isolated PBMCs, or DNA extracted from either of those sample types. General findings and caveats noted by the study authors: How much clinical and demographic metadata was included differed by source and by participant, and the metadata was provided uncurated.

This sequence uses TRBV5-4 and TRBJ1-2; a tentative D match to TRBD1 spans 6 bases. Sequencing used peripheral blood. The clonotype comes from a man at least 80 years old with active COVID-19. The base sequence is TGTGCCAGCAGCTTGGAAGTAAGTCCCAGGGGTGATGGCTACACCTTC. Its protein is CASSLEVSPRGDGYTF.